This T cell receptor beta chain was captured by sequencing in a study of Ad26.COV2.S vaccination and SARS-CoV-2 variants. The wider study: Among those in the COV1001 Ad26.COV2.S trial arm was the donor. The authors gave Ad26.COV2.S intramuscularly, either once or twice 56 days apart.

Overall study results and limits: Total T cell responses were possibly underestimated by TCR breadth and depth analyses.

Treatment described: some 20 received Ad26.COV2.S at low or high dose, single or two shots; about 5 received placebo; per-sample allocation not given. Samples analyzed were those drawn on day 63 after the first vaccine or placebo injection. The sample came from a Boston adult aged 18-55 years. As to this clone: Antigen specificity is unknown. The identical CDR3 is also encoded by other nucleotide sequences in the sample.

Sequencing was performed with immunoSEQ multiplex PCR; in TCRdb, only in-frame clones are kept and a portion is missing. The data contain around 300,000 clones, 75% to 90% of them singletons. The material sequenced was peripheral blood, taken in a trial of Ad26.COV2.S vaccine versus placebo. The TCR comes from a person aged 18 to 65 who received the Ad26.COV2.S COVID-19 vaccine or a placebo.

CDR3 DNA sequence: TGTGCCAGCAGCGTGACAGGGAACACTGAAGCTTTCTTT. Its translation is CASSVTGNTEAFF. The genes are TRBV9 and TRBJ1-1; a weak D match, TRBD1 (6 bases). With 2 bases removed from V and 1 base from J, the gap between germline ends came to 6 bases. The V gene's germline CDR1 is SGDLS and CDR2 YYNGEE. This CDR3 comprises 13 residues.